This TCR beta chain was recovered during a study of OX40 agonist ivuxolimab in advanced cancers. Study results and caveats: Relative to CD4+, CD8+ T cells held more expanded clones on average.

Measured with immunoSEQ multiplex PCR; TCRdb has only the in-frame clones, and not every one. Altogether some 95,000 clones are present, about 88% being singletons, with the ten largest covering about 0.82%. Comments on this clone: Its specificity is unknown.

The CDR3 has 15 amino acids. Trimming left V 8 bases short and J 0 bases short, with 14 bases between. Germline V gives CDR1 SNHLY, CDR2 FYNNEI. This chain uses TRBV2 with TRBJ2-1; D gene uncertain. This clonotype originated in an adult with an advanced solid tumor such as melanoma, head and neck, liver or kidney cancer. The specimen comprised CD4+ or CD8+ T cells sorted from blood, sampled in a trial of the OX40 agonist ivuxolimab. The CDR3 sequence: CASLPGDPSYNEQFF. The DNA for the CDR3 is TGTGCCAGCCTTCCTGGGGATCCCTCCTACAATGAGCAGTTCTTC.